This is a list of T cell receptor beta chains from one sample in a study of cytomegalovirus exposure and HLA in healthy donors. The repertoire was sequenced with immunoSEQ multiplex PCR; TCRdb's copy has only in-frame clones and lacks some. The profile shows 70,000 to 100,000 clones, about 80% of them singletons. Input material: PBMCs. All receptors derive from a woman aged 45 to 65 in good health and CMV-seropositive. CDR3s include the opening cysteine and the closing phenylalanine or tryptophan. Each record gives: clone size, D gene, V gene, J gene, CDR3 protein, CDR3 DNA. A D gene is named only where the DNA matches it firmly. Clone size appears in some rows only: once, few, many, or a class for an expanded clone.

-	TRBD2	TRBV11-3	TRBJ2-3	CASSFLGGAGTDTQYF	TGTGCCAGCAGCTTCCTCGGGGGGGCGGGGACAGATACGCAGTATTTT
-	TRBD1	TRBV5-8	TRBJ2-3	CASSWPFSGGTQYF	TGTGCCAGCAGCTGGCCATTCTCAGGGGGTACGCAGTATTTT
-	TRBD1	TRBV10-3	TRBJ1-2	CAISTLVTGGQDYGYTF	TGTGCCATCAGTACCCTCGTAACAGGGGGGCAGGACTATGGCTACACCTTC
few	TRBD2	TRBV5-1	TRBJ2-1	CASSLAAGGAYNEQFF	TGCGCCAGCAGCTTGGCAGCGGGAGGGGCCTACAATGAGCAGTTCTTC
few	-	TRBV2	TRBJ2-7	CASRPRETSASYEQYF	TGTGCCAGCAGACCTCGGGAGACCTCGGCGTCCTACGAGCAGTACTTC
-	-	TRBV21-1	TRBJ2-3	CASSTCFGDTQYF	TGTGCCAGCAGCACCTGCTTCGGAGATACGCAGTATTTT
few	-	TRBV2	TRBJ1-2	CASTLGGTNNGYTF	TGTGCCAGCACCTTAGGAGGCACAAACAATGGCTACACCTTC
-	TRBD2	TRBV2	TRBJ2-3	CASSVPGGNTDMQYF	TGTGCCAGCAGTGTCCCGGGAGGAAACACAGATATGCAGTATTTT
-	-	TRBV7-9	TRBJ1-6	CASRHSGWDSPLHF	TGTGCCAGCAGGCATTCGGGGTGGGATTCACCCCTCCACTTT
few	TRBD1	TRBV18	TRBJ1-4	CASSLLGQVNEKLFF	TGTGCCAGCTCACTACTGGGACAGGTCAATGAAAAACTGTTTTTT
-	TRBD2	TRBV5-6	TRBJ2-3	CASSEGGPSDTQYF	TGTGCCAGCAGTGAGGGAGGGCCGTCAGATACGCAGTATTTT
once	-	TRBV5-1	TRBJ2-7	CASSLAFNEQYF	TGCGCCAGCAGCTTGGCCTTTAACGAGCAGTACTTC
-	TRBD2	TRBV27	TRBJ2-2	CASAVAGGETGELFF	TGTGCCAGCGCCGTAGCGGGGGGGGAAACCGGGGAGCTGTTTTTT
-	TRBD2	TRBV6-1	TRBJ2-5	CASSEVGTSGGAGETQYF	TGTGCCAGCAGTGAAGTAGGGACTAGCGGGGGGGCCGGGGAGACCCAGTACTTC
-	TRBD1	TRBV5-1	TRBJ2-2	CASSSGGPGELFF	TGCGCCAGCAGCTCAGGGGGCCCCGGGGAGCTGTTTTTT
-	TRBD2	TRBV5-1	TRBJ2-2	CASNPLAGRALTGELFF	TGCGCCAGCAACCCTCTAGCGGGGAGGGCGCTCACCGGGGAGCTGTTTTTT
-	-	TRBV30	TRBJ1-1	CAWSVEVNTEAFF	TGTGCCTGGAGCGTGGAGGTGAACACTGAAGCTTTCTTT
-	TRBD2	TRBV2	TRBJ2-7	CARSSGGAGGEQYF	TGTGCCAGGTCTAGCGGGGGGGCCGGGGGCGAGCAGTACTTC